Listed below are T cell receptor beta chains from one sample, sequenced in a study of somatic mutations in cytotoxic T cells in rheumatoid arthritis. Measured with immunoSEQ multiplex PCR; TCRdb has only the in-frame clones, and not every one. The table records approximately 10,000 clones, about 80% of them present only once. The sequenced material came from CD8+ T cells sorted from blood. These receptors were taken from a woman aged 60-75 years with rheumatoid arthritis. CDR3s include the opening cysteine and the closing phenylalanine or tryptophan. Fields, in order: V gene, clone size, CDR3 length, J gene, CDR3 protein. Only part of the rows carry a size: once, few, many, or a class if the clone is expanded.

TRBV27	-	14	TRBJ2-7	CASSRWTSGYEQYF
TRBV6-1	once	17	TRBJ2-1	CASSAGSGRVVYNEQFF
TRBV6-6	-	15	TRBJ2-5	CASSYSPEGGETQYF
TRBV5-6	once	15	TRBJ2-7	CASSFSGQERDEQYF
TRBV6-4	-	15	TRBJ2-1	CASSEREVGANEQFF
TRBV18	-	13	TRBJ2-7	CASSPGSSYEQYF
TRBV7-9	-	13	TRBJ1-4	CASISGDNEKLFF
TRBV13	-	14	TRBJ1-4	CASSSTGYPEKLFF
TRBV9	-	14	TRBJ1-1	CASTATGSNTEAFF
TRBV5-8	-	16	TRBJ2-1	CASSVPLAGVGNEQFF
TRBV27	-	14	TRBJ2-1	CASSRLAGDGEQFF
TRBV19	-	15	TRBJ2-3	CASSIGRGGADTQYF
TRBV5-1	few	12	TRBJ2-7	CASSLQGYEQYF
TRBV9	few	15	TRBJ2-5	CASSVVSGLGETQYF
TRBV19	-	15	TRBJ2-1	CASSAAGGSYNEQFF
TRBV6-1	-	14	TRBJ2-7	CASRARGNAYEQYF
TRBV28	-	19	TRBJ2-2	CASSDTGTGAYANTGELFF
TRBV7-2	-	16	TRBJ2-1	CASSLGLMGKFNEQFF
TRBV4-1	-	15	-	CASSLGLAERYEQYF
TRBV27	-	15	TRBJ2-1	CASSPGQGESDEQFF
TRBV12-2	-	15	TRBJ2-1	CASRKAGGPDNEQFF
TRBV15	-	15	TRBJ2-2	CATRPTGEWAGELFF
TRBV7-9	-	16	TRBJ1-2	CASSLAPGQGNYGYTF
TRBV7-9	few	14	TRBJ2-7	CASSHGGRPYEQYF
TRBV4-1	-	15	TRBJ2-3	CASRNAGGGPDTQYF
TRBV7-9	-	15	TRBJ1-2	CASSLGTGHNYGYTF
TRBV15	-	15	TRBJ1-1	CATSRDPRRNTEAFF
TRBV4-2	-	15	TRBJ1-1	CASSPSEVDRLEAFF
TRBV6-7	-	16	TRBJ1-1	CASSYFTQGWNTEAFF
TRBV5-5	-	14	TRBJ2-7	CASSLWGTSYEQYF
TRBV7-2	-	14	TRBJ2-1	CASSVSGEYNEQFF
TRBV19	-	13	TRBJ2-7	CASSTASSYEQYF
TRBV14	-	15	TRBJ1-2	CASSGSHASGYGYTF
TRBV4-3	-	17	TRBJ2-7	CASSQDPPEGGPYEQYF
TRBV4-3	-	14	TRBJ1-2	CASSQGGGRYGYTF
TRBV5-1	few	16	TRBJ1-2	CASSPGDGRGPLGYTF
TRBV21-1	-	16	TRBJ1-1	CASSEGGGRGNTEAFF
TRBV4-1	few	15	TRBJ1-2	CASSQARPLGYGYTF
TRBV5-1	-	16	TRBJ2-3	CASSPIGGSRTDTQYF
TRBV5-1	-	15	TRBJ2-3	CASSLEGQYTDTQYF
TRBV5-1	-	14	TRBJ1-1	CASSLEGVSTEAFF
TRBV28	-	17	TRBJ2-7	CASTPWDRGTQTYEQYF
TRBV19	-	15	TRBJ2-3	CASASLAGAVDTQYF
TRBV28	few	14	TRBJ1-1	CASSLVDTGTEAFF
TRBV11-2	-	17	TRBJ2-3	CASSLDQLAGDTDTQYF
TRBV28	-	14	TRBJ1-5	CASSDGYSNQPQHF
TRBV10-3	-	17	TRBJ1-1	CAISDPNRGQGNTEAFF
TRBV27	-	14	TRBJ1-5	CASRRQGFDQPQHF
TRBV5-4	once	18	TRBJ2-1	CASSSDSRSPLGVNEQFF
TRBV14	-	14	TRBJ2-7	CASSHEDTYYEQYF
TRBV28	-	15	-	CASSSPSGGGDEQYF
TRBV7-3	few	16	TRBJ2-1	CASSHPGGTAHNEQFF